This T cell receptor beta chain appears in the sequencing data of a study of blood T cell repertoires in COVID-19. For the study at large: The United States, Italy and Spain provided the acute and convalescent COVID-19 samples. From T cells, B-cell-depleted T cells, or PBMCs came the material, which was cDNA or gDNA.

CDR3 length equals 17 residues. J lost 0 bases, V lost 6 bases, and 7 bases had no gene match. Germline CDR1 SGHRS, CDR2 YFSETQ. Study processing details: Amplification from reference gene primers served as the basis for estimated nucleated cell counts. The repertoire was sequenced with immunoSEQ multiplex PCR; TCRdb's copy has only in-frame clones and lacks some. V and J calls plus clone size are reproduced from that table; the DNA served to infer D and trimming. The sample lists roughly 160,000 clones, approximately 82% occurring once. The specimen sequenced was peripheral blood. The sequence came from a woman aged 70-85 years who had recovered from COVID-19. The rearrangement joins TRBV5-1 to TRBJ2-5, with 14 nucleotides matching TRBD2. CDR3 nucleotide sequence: TGCGCCAGCAACCCGGGGACTAGCGGGAGCCACCAAGAGACCCAGTACTTC. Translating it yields CASNPGTSGSHQETQYF.